The sequence of this T cell receptor (beta chain) was determined in a study of regulatory T cells in long-lasting Graves disease. Sequencing libraries for TCR beta were prepared with iRepertoire HTBI primers and Arm-PCR of CDR3 regions. TCRdb independently ran MiXCR on the multiplex PCR reads; one entry per CDR3 protein. The sample consists of around 480,000 distinct CDR3 sequences, about 16% of them appearing once. To note about this clonotype: The junction and the germline gene differ at one end; a read error may be behind it.

Documented time point: newly diagnosed GD, antithyroid drugs for less than 3 months. The TCR library was made from RNA extracted from PBMCs. The CDR3 has 17 amino acids. CDR1 is MGHRA, CDR2 YSYEKL, per germline. The data were also submitted as part of a second study, on T cells in Graves' hyperthyroidism and ophthalmopathy.

Sequences were derived from peripheral blood mononuclear cells (PBMCs), sampled at new diagnosis, from a patient treated with antithyroid drugs. This clonotype originated in a woman aged 40 to 65 with Graves disease. The chain combines TRBV4-1 with TRBJ2-3; 8 bases fit TRBD1. CDR3 amino acids: CASSPTVQGASTDTQYF. The CDR3 DNA reads TGTGCCAGCAGCCCGACGGTTCAGGGGGCTAGCACAGATACGCAGTATTTT.